A selection of T cell receptor beta chains follows, all from one sample in a study of T cells after yellow fever vaccination. TCRdb independently ran MiXCR on the 5' RACE reads; one entry per CDR3 protein. Seen here are around 500,000 distinct CDR3 sequences, less than 25% observed once, and the top ten hold 15% to 20%. This specimen was PBMCs, taken 21 days after the first yellow fever vaccination. These receptor sequences come from a man aged 18 to 30 who received the YFV17D yellow fever vaccine. Each CDR3 is given with its conserved first and last residue. A D gene is named only where the DNA matches it firmly. For some rows the clone size is stated as once, few or many, or as a class when expanded; others skip it.

V	J	size	D	DNA	CDR3
TRBV5-4	TRBJ1-1	once	TRBD1	TGTGCCAGCAGCCCTACAGGGGGGAGAACTGAAGCTTTCTTT	CASSPTGGRTEAFF
TRBV7-2	TRBJ2-1	.	TRBD2	TGTGCCAGCAGCTTTAGCGGGGGAAATGAGCAGTTCTTC	CASSFSGGNEQFF
TRBV2	TRBJ2-5	few	TRBD2	TGTGCCAGCAGGAGGCTACTGCTAGCGGGGCCTCCTGGGACCCAGTACTTC	CASRRLLLAGPPGTQYF
TRBV29-1	TRBJ2-1	few	TRBD1	TGCAGCGCCGGGACAGGTTTAAATGAGCAGTTCTTC	CSAGTGLNEQFF
TRBV7-2	TRBJ1-2	.	.	TGTGCCAGCAGCTCCTCCTATGGCTACACCTTC	CASSSSYGYTF
TRBV24-1	TRBJ2-2	.	TRBD1	TGTGCCACCAGTGATCGCTTGACAGGGTACACCGGGGAGCTGTTTTTT	CATSDRLTGYTGELFF
TRBV6-1	TRBJ2-3	.	TRBD1	TGTGCCACCCGTAGACAGGGGTCCCCAGATACGCAGTATTTT	CATRRQGSPDTQYF
TRBV7-2	TRBJ2-1	many	TRBD1	TGTGCCAGCAGCTTAGTAGGGGGCGCGGGTGTCAATGAGCAGTTCTTC	CASSLVGGAGVNEQFF
TRBV2	TRBJ2-1	few	TRBD1	TGTGCCAGCAGTGGGACAGGGACCCCCAATGAGCAGTTCTTC	CASSGTGTPNEQFF
TRBV7-2	TRBJ1-6	.	.	TGTGCCAGCAGCCCTTCGCCCGAGTGGTCACCCCTCCACTTT	CASSPSPEWSPLHF
TRBV7-2	TRBJ2-2	.	.	TGTGCCAGCAGCTTAGTCGGCCCCCGAAGGGGCACCGGGGAGCTGTTTTTT	CASSLVGPRRGTGELFF
TRBV7-3	TRBJ2-3	.	.	TGTGCCAGCAGCTTAATAATCCCTACCCCCGCGACTACTTGTTTT	CASSLIIPTPATTCF
TRBV12-3/TRBV12-4	TRBJ1-1	.	.	TGTGCCAGCAGTTTCAGCGGGTCTTCCACTGAAGCTTTCTTT	CASSFSGSSTEAFF
TRBV5-4	TRBJ1-4	few	TRBD1	TGTGCCAGCAGCTCATCCGGGACAGGGGAAGAAAAACTGTTTTTT	CASSSSGTGEEKLFF
TRBV18	TRBJ1-2	.	.	TGTGCCAGCTCACCGCCCTCAGTTCTCTATGGCTACACCTTC	CASSPPSVLYGYTF
TRBV27	TRBJ2-4	few	.	TGTGCCAGCAGTCTTTCCAGGTTAGCCAAAAACATTCAGTACTTC	CASSLSRLAKNIQYF
TRBV5-1	TRBJ1-4	.	.	TGCGCCAGCAGTCCGGGATTGAGTGCAACTAATGAAAAACTGTTTTTT	CASSPGLSATNEKLFF
TRBV20-1	TRBJ2-3	.	TRBD2	TGCAGTGGTATATCGGCGGGGGGGCTAGATACGCAGTATTTT	CSGISAGGLDTQYF
TRBV13	TRBJ1-6	few	.	TGTGCCAGCAGCTTTGGCGAGGGACGTCAGCGCTCACCCCTCCACTTT	CASSFGEGRQRSPLHF
TRBV27	TRBJ1-2	once	TRBD1	TGTGCCAGCAGATCTATTGCAGGGGGCTATGGCTACACCTTC	CASRSIAGGYGYTF
TRBV20-1	TRBJ1-2	.	TRBD1	TGCAGTGCCCCACTGCAGGAGACAGGGTGGTATGGCTACACCTTC	CSAPLQETGWYGYTF
TRBV2	TRBJ1-6	.	.	TGTGCCAGCAGTTCCAGGGTTGGCAATTCACCCCTCCACTTT	CASSSRVGNSPLHF
TRBV27	TRBJ2-2	.	.	TGTGCCAGCAGTTTCCTAGGCACCTTAACGCTGTTTTTT	CASSFLGTLTLFF
TRBV20-1	TRBJ2-6	few	.	TGCAGTGCTGATGGAGGCTTCTCTGGGGCCAACGTCCTGACTTTC	CSADGGFSGANVLTF